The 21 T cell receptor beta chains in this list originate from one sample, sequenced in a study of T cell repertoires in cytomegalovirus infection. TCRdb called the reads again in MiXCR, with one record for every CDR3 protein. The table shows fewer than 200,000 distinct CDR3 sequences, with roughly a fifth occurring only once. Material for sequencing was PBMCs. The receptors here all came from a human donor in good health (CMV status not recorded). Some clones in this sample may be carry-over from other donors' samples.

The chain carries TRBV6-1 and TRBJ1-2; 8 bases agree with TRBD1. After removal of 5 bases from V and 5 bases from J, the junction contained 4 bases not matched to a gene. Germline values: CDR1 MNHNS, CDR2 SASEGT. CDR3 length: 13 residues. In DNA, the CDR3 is TGTGCCAGCAGTTTGGACAGGGTATATGGCTACACCTTC. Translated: CASSLDRVYGYTF.

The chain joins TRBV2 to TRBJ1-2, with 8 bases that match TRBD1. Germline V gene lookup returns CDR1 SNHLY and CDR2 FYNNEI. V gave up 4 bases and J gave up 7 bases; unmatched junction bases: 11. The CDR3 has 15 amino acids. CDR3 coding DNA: TGTGCCAGCAGTGGTCCCAGGGGGCATTTACTTGGCTACACCTTC. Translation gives CASSGPRGHLLGYTF.

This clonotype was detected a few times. The CDR3 bases are TGTGCCAGCAGCGGGACTAGCGGGGGGGCAGGGACAGATACGCAGTATTTT. Its translation: CASSGTSGGAGTDTQYF. The chain employs TRBV6-1 and TRBJ2-3; TRBD2 aligns across 16 bases. V lost 6 bases and J lost 3; bases outside the gene matches: 6. Germline V CDR1 and CDR2: MNHNS, SASEGT. This CDR3 has 17 residues.

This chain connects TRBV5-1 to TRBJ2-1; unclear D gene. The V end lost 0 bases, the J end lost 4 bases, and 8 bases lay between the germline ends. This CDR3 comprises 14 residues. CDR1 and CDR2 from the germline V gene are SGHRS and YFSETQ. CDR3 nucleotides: TGCGCCAGCAGCTTGGGACGGCAGTACAATGAGCAGTTCTTC. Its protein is CASSLGRQYNEQFF.

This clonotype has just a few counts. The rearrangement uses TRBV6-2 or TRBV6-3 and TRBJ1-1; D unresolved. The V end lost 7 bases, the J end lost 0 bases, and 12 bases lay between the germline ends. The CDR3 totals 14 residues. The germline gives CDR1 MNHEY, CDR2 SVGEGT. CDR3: CASTQDRVNTEAFF. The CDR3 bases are TGTGCCAGCACCCAGGACCGTGTGAACACTGAAGCTTTCTTT.

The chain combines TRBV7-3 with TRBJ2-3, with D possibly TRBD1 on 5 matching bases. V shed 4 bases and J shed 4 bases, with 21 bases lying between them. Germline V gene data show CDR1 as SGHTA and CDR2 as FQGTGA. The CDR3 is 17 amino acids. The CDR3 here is CASSYPGVQGEADTQYF. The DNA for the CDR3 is TGTGCCAGCAGCTACCCTGGGGTCCAGGGTGAGGCAGATACGCAGTATTTT.

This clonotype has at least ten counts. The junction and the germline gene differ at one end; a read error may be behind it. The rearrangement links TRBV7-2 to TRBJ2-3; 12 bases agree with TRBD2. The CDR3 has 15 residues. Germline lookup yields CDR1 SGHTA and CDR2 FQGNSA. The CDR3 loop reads CASSLAGGYTDTQYF. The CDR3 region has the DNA TGTGCCAGCAGCCTAGCGGGAGGGTACACAGATACGCAGTATTTT.

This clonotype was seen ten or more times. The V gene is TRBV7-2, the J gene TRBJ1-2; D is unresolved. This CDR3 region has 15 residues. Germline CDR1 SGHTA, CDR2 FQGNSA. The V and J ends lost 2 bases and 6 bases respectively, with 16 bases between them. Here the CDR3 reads CASSLIATPRNGYTF. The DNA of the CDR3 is TGTGCCAGCAGCTTAATAGCCACACCCAGGAATGGCTACACCTTC.

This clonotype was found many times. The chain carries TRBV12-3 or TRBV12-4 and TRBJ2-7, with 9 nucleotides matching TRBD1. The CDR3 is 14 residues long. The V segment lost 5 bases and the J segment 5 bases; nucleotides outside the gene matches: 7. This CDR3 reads CASSPWTGEDEQYF. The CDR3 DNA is TGTGCCAGCAGTCCATGGACAGGGGAGGACGAGCAGTACTTC.

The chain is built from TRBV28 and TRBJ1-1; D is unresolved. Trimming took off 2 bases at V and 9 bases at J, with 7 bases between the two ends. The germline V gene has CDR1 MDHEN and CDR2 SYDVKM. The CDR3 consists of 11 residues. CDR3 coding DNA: TGTGCCAGCAGTTTAATGGGTAAAGCTTTCTTT. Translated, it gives CASSLMGKAFF.

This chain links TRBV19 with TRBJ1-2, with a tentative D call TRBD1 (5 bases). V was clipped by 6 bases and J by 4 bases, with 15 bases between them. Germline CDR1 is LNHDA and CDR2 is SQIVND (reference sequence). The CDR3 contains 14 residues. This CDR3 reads CASRGEAGGYGYTF. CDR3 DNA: TGTGCCAGTAGGGGGGAAGCTGGGGGCTATGGCTACACCTTC.

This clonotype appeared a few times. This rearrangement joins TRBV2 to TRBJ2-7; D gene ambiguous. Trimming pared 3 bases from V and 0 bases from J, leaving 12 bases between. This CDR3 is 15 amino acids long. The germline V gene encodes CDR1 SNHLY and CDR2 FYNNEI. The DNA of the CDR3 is TGTGCCAGCAGTGAGGGTTGGGGTGCCTCCTACGAGCAGTACTTC. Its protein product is CASSEGWGASYEQYF.

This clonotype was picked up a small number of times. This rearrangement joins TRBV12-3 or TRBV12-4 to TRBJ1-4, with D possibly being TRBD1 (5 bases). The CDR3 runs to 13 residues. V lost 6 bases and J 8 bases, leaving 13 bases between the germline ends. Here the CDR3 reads CASSLHKGEKLFF. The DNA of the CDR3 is TGTGCCAGCAGCCTACATAAGGGGGAAAAACTGTTTTTT.

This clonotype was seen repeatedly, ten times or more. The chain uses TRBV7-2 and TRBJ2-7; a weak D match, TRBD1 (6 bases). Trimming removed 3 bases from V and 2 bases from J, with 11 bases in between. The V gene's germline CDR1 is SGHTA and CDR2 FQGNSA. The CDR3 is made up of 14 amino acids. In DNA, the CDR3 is TGTGCCAGCAGCTTTTTACAGGGCGCCTACGAGCAGTACTTC. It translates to CASSFLQGAYEQYF.

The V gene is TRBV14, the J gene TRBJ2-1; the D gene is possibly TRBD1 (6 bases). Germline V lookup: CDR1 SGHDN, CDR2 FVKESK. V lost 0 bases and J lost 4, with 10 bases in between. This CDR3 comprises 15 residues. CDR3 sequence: CASSQDWGPYNEQFF. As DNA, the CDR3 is TGTGCCAGCAGCCAAGACTGGGGGCCTTACAATGAGCAGTTCTTC.

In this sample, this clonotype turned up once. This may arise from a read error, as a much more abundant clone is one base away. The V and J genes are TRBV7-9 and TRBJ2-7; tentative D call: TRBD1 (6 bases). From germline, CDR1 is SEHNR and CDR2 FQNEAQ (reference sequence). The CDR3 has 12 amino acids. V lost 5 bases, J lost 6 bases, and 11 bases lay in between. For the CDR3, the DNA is TGTGCCAGCAGCCCCGGACAGTGCGAGCAGTACTTC. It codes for CASSPGQCEQYF.

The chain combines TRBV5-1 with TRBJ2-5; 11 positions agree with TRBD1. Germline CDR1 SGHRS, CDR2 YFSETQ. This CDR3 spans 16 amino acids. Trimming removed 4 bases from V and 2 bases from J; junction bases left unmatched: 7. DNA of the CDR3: TGCGCCAGCAGCCCTGGGACAGGGGGTCGACAAGAGACCCAGTACTTC. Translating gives CASSPGTGGRQETQYF.

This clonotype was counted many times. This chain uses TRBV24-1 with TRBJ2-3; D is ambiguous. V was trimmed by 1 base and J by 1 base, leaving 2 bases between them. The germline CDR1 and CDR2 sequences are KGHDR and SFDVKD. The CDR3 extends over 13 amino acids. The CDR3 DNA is TGTGCCACCAGTGATTTCGGCACAGATACGCAGTATTTT. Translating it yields CATSDFGTDTQYF.

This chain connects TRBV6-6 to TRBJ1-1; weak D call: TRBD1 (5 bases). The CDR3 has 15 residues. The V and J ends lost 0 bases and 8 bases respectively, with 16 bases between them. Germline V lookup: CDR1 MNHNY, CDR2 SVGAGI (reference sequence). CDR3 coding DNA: TGTGCCAGCAGTTACTCGACAGATAGATCATACGAAGCTTTCTTT. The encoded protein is CASSYSTDRSYEAFF.

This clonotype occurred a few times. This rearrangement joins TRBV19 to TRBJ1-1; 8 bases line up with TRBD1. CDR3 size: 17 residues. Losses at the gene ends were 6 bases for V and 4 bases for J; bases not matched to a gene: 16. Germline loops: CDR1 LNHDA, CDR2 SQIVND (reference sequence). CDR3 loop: CASSTLRQGWSPTEAFF. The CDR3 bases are TGTGCCAGTAGCACCCTTCGACAGGGGTGGTCCCCCACTGAAGCTTTCTTT.

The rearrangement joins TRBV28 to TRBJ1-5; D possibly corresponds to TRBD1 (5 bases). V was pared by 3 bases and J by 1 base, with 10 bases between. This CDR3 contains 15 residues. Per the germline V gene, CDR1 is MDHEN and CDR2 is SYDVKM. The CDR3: CASSLPGGSNQPQHF. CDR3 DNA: TGTGCCAGCAGTTTGCCCGGGGGAAGCAATCAGCCCCAGCATTTT.